These T cell receptor beta chains were read from a single sample in a study of T cell responses to AZD1222 COVID-19 vaccine. Sequencing was performed with immunoSEQ multiplex PCR; in TCRdb, only in-frame clones are kept and a portion is missing. This sample carries 110,000 to 150,000 clones, 80% to 95% of them seen once, and the ten largest clones take approximately 1.7%. Specimen: peripheral blood, collected on day 0 of AZD1222 vaccination. These receptors all come from an adult in good health. Both conserved end residues are part of each CDR3. A D gene is named only where the DNA matches it firmly. Only some rows state a clone size, as once, few, many or a class for expanded clones.

j_call clone_size d_call v_call cdr3_nt cdr3_aa
TRBJ1-1 - - TRBV6-1 TGTGCCAGCAGTGAAGCGGGGGGGTTCGGCACTGAAGCTTTCTTT CASSEAGGFGTEAFF
TRBJ1-5 - - TRBV19 TGTGCCAGTAGTATAGGGCGGTTCAATCAGCCCCAGCATTTT CASSIGRFNQPQHF
TRBJ2-5 - - TRBV7-9 TGTGCCAGCAGCTTAAGGGGGGTCCAAGAGACCCAGTACTTC CASSLRGVQETQYF
TRBJ2-7 - - TRBV27 TGTGCCAGCAGTTTATCGGGTAGCTACGAGCAGTACTTC CASSLSGSYEQYF
TRBJ2-2 - TRBD1 TRBV7-9 TGTGCCAGCAGCACGTCGACAGGGGAGGACACCGGGGAGCTGTTTTTT CASSTSTGEDTGELFF
TRBJ2-2 - TRBD1 TRBV4-1 TGCGCCAGCAGCCCAACGACAGGGGCCCGGGAGCTGTTTTTT CASSPTTGARELFF
TRBJ1-5 - - TRBV2 TGTGCCAGCACCGAGGAGAATCAGCCCCAGCATTTT CASTEENQPQHF
TRBJ2-7 - TRBD2 TRBV19 TGTGCCAGTAGTCCGCGGGAGAGCTACGAGCAGTACTTC CASSPRESYEQYF
TRBJ2-1 - - TRBV4-1 TGCGCCAGCAGCTTCACAGGGAACAATGAGCAGTTCTTC CASSFTGNNEQFF
TRBJ1-1 - - TRBV28 TGTGCCAGCAGTTTATCGGGGAATTGGAACACTGAAGCTTTCTTT CASSLSGNWNTEAFF
TRBJ1-1 many - TRBV28 TGTGCCAGCAGTGACAACACTGAAGCTTTCTTT CASSDNTEAFF
TRBJ1-2 - - TRBV27 TGTGCCAGCAGTTTCTCCGTTAACTATGGCTACACCTTC CASSFSVNYGYTF
TRBJ1-3 - - TRBV30 TGTGCCTGGAGTGTTGAACGGACAGGAAACACCATATATTTT CAWSVERTGNTIYF
TRBJ2-2 - TRBD1 TRBV23-1 TGCGCCAGCAGTCAATCGTTGGGACAGCGGAACACCGGGGAGCTGTTTTTT CASSQSLGQRNTGELFF
TRBJ2-3 - TRBD2 TRBV5-4 TGTGCCAGCAGCCGGGCGACTAGCGGGGTCACAGATACGCAGTATTTT CASSRATSGVTDTQYF
TRBJ2-7 once - TRBV29-1 TGCAGCGTTTCAGTTGGGGGGTACGAGCAGTACTTC CSVSVGGYEQYF
TRBJ2-7 - - TRBV27 TGTGCCAGCAGCCCCGCGGACAGAAATTACGAGCAGTACTTC CASSPADRNYEQYF
TRBJ1-3 - TRBD1 TRBV7-9 TGTGCCAGCAGCTCCCCGGGACAGGGAAAAATGAAGACTGGAAACACCATATATTTT CASSSPGQGKMKTGNTIYF
TRBJ1-5 - TRBD1 TRBV6-5 TGTGCCAGCAATTACGGACAGGATAGCAATCAGCCCCAGCATTTT CASNYGQDSNQPQHF
TRBJ2-1 - TRBD2 TRBV28 TGTGCCAGCAGTTTATTCGAGCGGGAGGCCCGGAGATACAATGAGCAGTTCTTC CASSLFEREARRYNEQFF